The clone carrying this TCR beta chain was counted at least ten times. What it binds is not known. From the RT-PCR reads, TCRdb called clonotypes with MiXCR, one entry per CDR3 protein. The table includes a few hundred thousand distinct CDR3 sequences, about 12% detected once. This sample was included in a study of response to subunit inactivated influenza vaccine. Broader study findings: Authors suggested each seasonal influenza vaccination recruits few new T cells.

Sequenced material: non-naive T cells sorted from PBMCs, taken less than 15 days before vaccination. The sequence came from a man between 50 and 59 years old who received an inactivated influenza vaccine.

CDR3 loop: CASSSIYEQYF. CDR3 nucleotides: TGTGCCAGCAGCTCGATCTACGAGCAGTACTTC. The chain uses TRBV7-2 and TRBJ2-7; D gene unclear. This CDR3 contains 11 residues. Trimming stripped 4 bases from V and 3 bases from J, with 4 bases between. Germline V CDR1 and CDR2: SGHTA, FQGNSA.